This TCR beta chain is drawn from a study of blood T cell repertoires in COVID-19. Study-level background: Samples representing acute and convalescent COVID-19 were sourced from the United States, Italy and Spain.

Original data processing: From reference gene primer amplification, estimates of nucleated cell counts were derived. Using immunoSEQ multiplex PCR, the repertoire was profiled, and TCRdb retains in-frame clones only, with some absent. V and J calls and clone size come straight from that table; D and trimming were deduced from the DNA. In the table there are about 300,000 clones, under 90% of which are singletons. Germline CDR1 is LGHDT and CDR2 is YNNKEL (reference sequence). V shed 4 bases, J shed 1 base, and the junction held 10 bases outside the gene matches. This CDR3 comprises 17 residues. The J gene is TRBJ2-7, the V gene TRBV3-1 (or the pseudogene TRBV3-2); 10 bases line up with TRBD2. The clonotype was recovered from a woman aged 45 to 65 who had recovered from COVID-19. The specimen was peripheral blood. CDR3 in DNA: TGTGCCAGCAGCCTAAGCGGGAGGGACATAGGGTCCTACGAGCAGTACTTC. As protein: CASSLSGRDIGSYEQYF.